The clone carrying this TCR beta chain was seen only a few times. Its target is not known. This record comes from a study of beta chain features in type 1 diabetes. Study details: Comparable age, gender and cell yields were observed in patients relative to healthy donors. Study results and limitations: The study found moderately but significantly shorter TCRB CDR3s in all four CD4+ subsets of Type 1 diabetes patients.

Trimming pared 7 bases from V and 6 bases from J, leaving 11 bases between. The CDR3 is 12 amino acids. The V gene's germline CDR1 is SGHNT and CDR2 YYREEE (reference sequence). As every portion of the isolated RNA was reverse transcribed, the sequencing read expressed TCRB transcripts. Clones were read by immunoSEQ multiplex PCR, and TCRdb kept only the in-frame ones, dropping some. Among more than 550,000 clones listed, over 13% were seen once. By way of CD45RO/CCR7/CD25/CD127/CD95/CD27, the CD4+ regulatory, stem cell-like memory, central memory and naive cells were sorted. What was sequenced was naive CD4+ T cells from blood. The chain has TRBV5-4 and TRBJ1-5; the D is unclear. The TCR sequence derives from a young man with type 1 diabetes. CDR3 loop: CASGLSGQPQHF. Written as DNA, the CDR3 is TGTGCCAGCGGGCTATCGGGTCAGCCCCAGCATTTT.